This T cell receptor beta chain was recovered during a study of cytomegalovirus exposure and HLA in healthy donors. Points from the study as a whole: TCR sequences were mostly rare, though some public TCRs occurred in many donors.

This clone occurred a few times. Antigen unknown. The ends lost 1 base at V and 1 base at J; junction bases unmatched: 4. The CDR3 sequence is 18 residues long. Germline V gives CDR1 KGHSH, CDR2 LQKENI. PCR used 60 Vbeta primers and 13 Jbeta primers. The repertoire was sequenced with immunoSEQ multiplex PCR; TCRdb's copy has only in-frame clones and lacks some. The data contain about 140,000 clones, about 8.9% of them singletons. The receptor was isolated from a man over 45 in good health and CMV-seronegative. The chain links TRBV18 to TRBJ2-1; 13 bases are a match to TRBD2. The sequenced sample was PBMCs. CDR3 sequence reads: CASSPRTSGGESYNEQFF. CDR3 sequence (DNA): TGTGCCAGCTCACCACGCACTAGCGGGGGGGAATCCTACAATGAGCAGTTCTTC.